The 4 T cell receptor beta chains given below trace back to one sample, sequenced in a study of glioma-infiltrating T cells. The iRepertoire nested amplicon-rescue multiplex PCR amplified TCR alpha and beta CDR3s from RNA. TCRdb itself ran the multiplex PCR reads through MiXCR, one entry per CDR3 protein. This sample has about 140,000 distinct CDR3 sequences, with roughly two fifths found just once. Sequencing was carried out using glioma tissue, nonneoplastic brain tissue, or PBMCs (not recorded which). Receptors originate from a human donor with low-grade glioma or glioblastoma, undergoing nonglioma brain surgery, or in good health (not recorded which).

The V and J genes are TRBV7-6 and TRBJ2-7; a weak D match, TRBD1 (6 bases). This CDR3 is 13 amino acids long. Germline assignment: CDR1 SGHVS and CDR2 FNYEAQ. V lost 8 bases to trimming and J lost 3 bases, with 14 bases between them. The CDR3 loop reads CASGQGTNYEQYF. The CDR3, as DNA: TGTGCCAGCGGACAAGGGACAAACTACGAGCAGTACTTC.

This clonotype has more than one count but fewer than ten. The gene calls are TRBV28 and TRBJ1-1; D not certain. V lost 5 bases and J lost 0, with 10 bases in between. This CDR3 contains 14 residues. CDR1 MDHEN and CDR2 SYDVKM come from the germline V gene. CDR3 in DNA: TGTGCCAGCAGTACGACGGCCTTGAACACTGAAGCTTTCTTT. This encodes CASSTTALNTEAFF.

This clonotype has only a few counts. The CDR3 bases are TGCGCCAGCAGCCCTCAAGACACAGATACGCAGTATTTT. Its protein product is CASSPQDTDTQYF. J is TRBJ2-3 and V is TRBV10-1; D is unclear. V was trimmed by 6 bases and J by 2 bases, leaving 9 bases between them. CDR3 length equals 13 residues. Per germline, CDR1 WNHNN and CDR2 SYGVQD (reference sequence).

V usage is TRBV7-2 and J usage is TRBJ2-5; D possibly corresponds to TRBD1 (5 bases). Germline V gene lookup returns CDR1 SGHTA and CDR2 FQGNSA. The V gene lost 1 base and the J gene lost 2 bases, with 14 bases spanning the gap. The CDR3 runs 16 residues. The CDR3 sequence: CASSLGAQGRQETQYF. CDR3 in DNA: TGTGCCAGCAGCTTAGGGGCTCAGGGTCGTCAAGAGACCCAGTACTTC. Based on the CDR3 plus reference TRBV7-2 and TRBJ2-5, the full variable domain is GAGVSQSPSNKVTEKGKDVELRCDPISGHTALYWYRQSLGQGLEFLIYFQGNSAPDKSGLPSDRFSAERTGGSVSTLTIQRTQQEDSAVYLCASSLGAQGRQETQYFGPGTRLLVL.